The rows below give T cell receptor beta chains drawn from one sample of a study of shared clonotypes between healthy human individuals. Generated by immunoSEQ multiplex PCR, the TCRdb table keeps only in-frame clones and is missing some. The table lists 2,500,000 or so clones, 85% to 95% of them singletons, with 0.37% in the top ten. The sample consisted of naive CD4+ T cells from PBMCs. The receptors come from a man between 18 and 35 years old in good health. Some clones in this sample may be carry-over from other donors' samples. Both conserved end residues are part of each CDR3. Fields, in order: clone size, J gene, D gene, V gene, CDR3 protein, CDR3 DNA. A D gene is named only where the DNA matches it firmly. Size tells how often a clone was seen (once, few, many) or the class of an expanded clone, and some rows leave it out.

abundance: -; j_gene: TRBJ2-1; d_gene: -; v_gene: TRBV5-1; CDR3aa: CASSLALDSGISYNEQFF; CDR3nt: TGCGCCAGCAGCTTGGCCTTAGATAGCGGAATCTCCTACAATGAGCAGTTCTTC
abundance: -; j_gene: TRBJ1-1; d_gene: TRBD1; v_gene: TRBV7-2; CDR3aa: CASSPRQGTNTEAFF; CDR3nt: TGTGCCAGCAGCCCCAGACAGGGAACGAACACTGAAGCTTTCTTT
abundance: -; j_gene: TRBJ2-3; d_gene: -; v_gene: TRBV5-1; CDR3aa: CASSLDGYTGTDTQYF; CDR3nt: TGCGCCAGCAGCTTGGACGGTTATACCGGCACAGATACGCAGTATTTT
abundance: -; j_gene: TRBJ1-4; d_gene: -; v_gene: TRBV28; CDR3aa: CASSRGNEKLFF; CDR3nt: TGTGCCAGCAGTCGGGGTAATGAAAAACTGTTTTTT
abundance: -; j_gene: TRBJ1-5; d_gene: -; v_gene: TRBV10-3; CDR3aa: CAISESTSNQPQHF; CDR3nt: TGTGCCATCAGTGAGTCGACATCGAATCAGCCCCAGCATTTT
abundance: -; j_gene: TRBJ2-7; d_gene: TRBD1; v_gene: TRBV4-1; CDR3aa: CASSPNIGAGGYEQYF; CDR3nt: TGCGCCAGCAGCCCGAACATAGGGGCAGGGGGTTACGAGCAGTACTTC
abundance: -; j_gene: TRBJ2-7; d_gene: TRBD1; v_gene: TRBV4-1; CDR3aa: CASSDRTGRTYEQYF; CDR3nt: TGCGCCAGCAGCGACCGGACAGGGCGTACCTACGAGCAGTACTTC
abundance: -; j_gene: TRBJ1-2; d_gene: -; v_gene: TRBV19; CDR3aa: CASSSVQSAYGYTF; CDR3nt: TGTGCCAGTAGTTCAGTACAGTCTGCCTATGGCTACACCTTC
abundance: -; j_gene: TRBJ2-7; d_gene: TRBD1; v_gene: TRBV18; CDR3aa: CASSGAGQGYEQYF; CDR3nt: TGTGCCAGCTCTGGGGCCGGACAGGGATACGAGCAGTACTTC
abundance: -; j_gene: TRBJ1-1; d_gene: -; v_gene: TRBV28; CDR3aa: CASFRNTEAFF; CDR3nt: TGTGCCAGCTTCAGGAACACTGAAGCTTTCTTT
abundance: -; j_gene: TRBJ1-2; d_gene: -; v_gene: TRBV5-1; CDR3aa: CASSSTDSYTF; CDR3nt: TGCGCCAGCAGCTCCACGGACAGCTACACCTTC
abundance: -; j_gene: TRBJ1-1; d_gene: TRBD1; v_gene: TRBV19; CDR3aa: CASSIRDRPGAFF; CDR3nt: TGTGCCAGTAGTATAAGGGACAGACCGGGAGCTTTCTTT
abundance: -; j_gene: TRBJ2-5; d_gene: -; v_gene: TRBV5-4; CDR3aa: CASSLGAPKTQYF; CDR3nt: TGTGCCAGCAGCCTGGGGGCCCCAAAGACCCAGTACTTC
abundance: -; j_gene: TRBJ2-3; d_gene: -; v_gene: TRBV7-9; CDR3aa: CASSLQDTQYF; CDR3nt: TGTGCCAGCAGTTTGCAAGATACGCAGTATTTT
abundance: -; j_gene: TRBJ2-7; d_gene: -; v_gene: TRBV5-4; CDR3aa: CASSISLGLTYEQYF; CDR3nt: TGTGCCAGCAGCATATCTCTGGGGCTGACCTACGAGCAGTACTTC
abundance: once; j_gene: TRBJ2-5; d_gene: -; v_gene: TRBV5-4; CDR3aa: CASSLAPQETQYF; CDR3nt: TGTGCCAGCAGCTTGGCGCCGCAAGAGACCCAGTACTTC
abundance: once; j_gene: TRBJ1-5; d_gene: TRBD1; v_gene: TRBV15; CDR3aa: CATLRDRGGEPQHF; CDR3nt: TGTGCCACGCTGAGGGACAGGGGAGGGGAGCCCCAGCATTTT
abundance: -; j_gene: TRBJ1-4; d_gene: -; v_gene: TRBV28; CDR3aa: CASSRTDINEKLFF; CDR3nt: TGTGCCAGTTCCCGGACAGACATAAATGAAAAACTGTTTTTT
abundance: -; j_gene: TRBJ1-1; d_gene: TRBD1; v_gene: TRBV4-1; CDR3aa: CASSQGQGADTEAFF; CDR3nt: TGCGCCAGCAGCCAGGGACAGGGGGCAGACACTGAAGCTTTCTTT
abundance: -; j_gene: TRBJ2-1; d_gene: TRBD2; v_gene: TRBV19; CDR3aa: CASSSLTSGTGNEQFF; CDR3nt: TGTGCCAGTAGTTCACTGACTAGCGGGACGGGCAATGAGCAGTTCTTC
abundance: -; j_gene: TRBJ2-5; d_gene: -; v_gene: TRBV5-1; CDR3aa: CASSLGNTGSGETQYF; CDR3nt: TGCGCCAGCAGCTTGGGAAATACAGGGAGTGGAGAGACCCAGTACTTC
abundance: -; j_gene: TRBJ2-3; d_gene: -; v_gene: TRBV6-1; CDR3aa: CASSDTTDTQYF; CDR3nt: TGTGCCAGCAGTGATACTACAGATACGCAGTATTTT
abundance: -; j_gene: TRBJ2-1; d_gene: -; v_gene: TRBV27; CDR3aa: CASSPRWEVPGQFF; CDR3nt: TGTGCCAGCAGCCCACGGTGGGAGGTCCCCGGGCAGTTCTTC
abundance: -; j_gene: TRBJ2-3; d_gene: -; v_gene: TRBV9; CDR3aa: CASSVVPELRTDTQYF; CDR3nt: TGTGCCAGCAGCGTAGTGCCCGAGTTACGCACAGATACGCAGTATTTT
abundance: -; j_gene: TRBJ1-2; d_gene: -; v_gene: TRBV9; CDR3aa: CASSAGGAANYGYTF; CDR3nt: TGTGCCAGCAGCGCGGGCGGGGCCGCTAACTATGGCTACACCTTC
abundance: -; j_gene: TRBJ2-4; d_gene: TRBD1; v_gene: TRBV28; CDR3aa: CASRLTGGLNIQYF; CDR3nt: TGTGCCAGCAGGCTGACAGGGGGTTTAAACATTCAGTACTTC
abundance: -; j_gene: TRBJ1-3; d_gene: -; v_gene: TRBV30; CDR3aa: CAWSNGQGTSGNTIYF; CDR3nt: TGTGCCTGGAGTAACGGGCAGGGAACCTCTGGAAACACCATATATTTT